Listed here are 12 T cell receptor beta chains from one sample, sequenced in a study of T cells after yellow fever vaccination. TCRdb independently ran MiXCR on the 5' RACE reads; one entry per CDR3 protein. The sample yields some 220,000 distinct CDR3 sequences, approximately 3% seen once. The specimen comprised CD4+ T cells sorted from PBMCs, sampled 10 days after the yellow fever booster vaccination. These TCRs come from a man in his late teens or twenties who received the YFV17D yellow fever vaccine.

This clonotype has ten or more counts. J is TRBJ1-1 and V is TRBV5-1, with 7 bases matching TRBD1. The CDR3 totals 15 residues. Trimming removed 5 bases from V and 1 base from J; junction bases left unmatched: 8. Germline V gene lookup returns CDR1 SGHRS and CDR2 YFSETQ. CDR3 sequence reads: CASSYTGAPNTEAFF. In DNA, the CDR3 is TGCGCCAGCAGTTATACAGGGGCGCCGAACACTGAAGCTTTCTTT.

This clonotype was detected many times. The chain carries TRBV4-3 and TRBJ2-7; D ambiguous. V gave up 0 bases and J gave up 3 bases, with 9 bases separating them. From germline, CDR1 is LGHNA and CDR2 YSLEER. This CDR3 region has 14 residues. As DNA, the CDR3 is TGCGCCAGCAGCCAAGATTACTTGGGCTACGAGCAGTACTTC. Its translation is CASSQDYLGYEQYF.

The rearrangement links TRBV18 to TRBJ2-5; the D is unclear. Trimming pared 0 bases from V and 5 bases from J, leaving 13 bases between. The CDR3 runs 15 residues. Germline V lookup: CDR1 KGHSH, CDR2 LQKENI. CDR3 nucleotide sequence: TGTGCCAGCTCACCACCCGATACCGGTGGGGAGACCCAGTACTTC. It codes for CASSPPDTGGETQYF.

The chain employs TRBV30 and TRBJ1-2; TRBD1 might be the D (5 bases). The V end lost 6 bases, the J end lost 8 bases, and 19 bases lay between the germline ends. Germline V gene lookup returns CDR1 GTSNPN and CDR2 SVGIG (reference sequence). CDR3 length equals 13 residues. The CDR3 region is CACGPGTPRGYTF. The CDR3 nucleotides read TGTGCCTGCGGACCCGGGACTCCGAGGGGCTACACCTTC. The full variable domain, in which reference TRBV30 and TRBJ1-2 provide the parts outside the CDR3, is SQTIHQWPATLVQPVGSPLSLECTVEGTSNPNLYWYRQAAGRGLQLLFYSVGIGQISSEVPQNLSASRPQDRQFILSSKKLLLSDSGFYLCACGPGTPRGYTFGSGTRLTVV.

There are many counts of this clonotype. The chain uses TRBV20-1 and TRBJ1-1; D possibly corresponds to TRBD1 (6 bases). The V end lost 3 bases, the J end lost 0 bases, and 14 bases lay between the germline ends. This CDR3 region has 15 residues. The germline V gene encodes CDR1 DFQATT and CDR2 SNEGSKA (reference sequence). CDR3 residues: CSARDFQGLNTEAFF. CDR3 DNA: TGCAGTGCTAGGGACTTTCAGGGGTTGAACACTGAAGCTTTCTTT.

This chain uses TRBV20-1 with TRBJ1-1; possibly TRBD1 for D (5 bases). Trimming stripped 4 bases from V and 4 bases from J, with 10 bases between. The CDR3 extends over 12 amino acids. CDR1 is DFQATT and CDR2 is SNEGSKA in the germline V gene (reference sequence). The chain's CDR3 is CSATKTATEAFF. The DNA for the CDR3 is TGCAGTGCTACGAAGACAGCCACTGAAGCTTTCTTT.

This clonotype was picked up many times. This chain connects TRBV21-1 to TRBJ1-5. TRBV21-1 is reported as a pseudogene. The CDR3 extends over 14 amino acids. CDR3 protein: CASSKEKSNQPQHF. The CDR3 DNA reads TGTGCCAGCAGCAAAGAAAAAAGCAATCAGCCCCAGCATTTT.

This clonotype was seen only a few times. J is TRBJ1-1 and V is TRBV18; D uncertain. The germline V and J ends were trimmed by 0 bases and 4 bases, with 12 bases remaining between them. The CDR3 spans 15 residues. Looked up from germline, CDR1 is KGHSH and CDR2 is LQKENI. CDR3 DNA: TGTGCCAGCTCACCACCAAGGGAAATCCTCACTGAAGCTTTCTTT. It specifies CASSPPREILTEAFF.

The rearrangement joins TRBV7-6 to TRBJ2-5; 9 nucleotides match TRBD1. The CDR3 spans 17 residues. J gave up 5 bases and V 1 base, and 11 bases lay outside the gene matches. Per germline, CDR1 SGHVS and CDR2 FNYEAQ. CDR3 residues: CASSLVPGTGTRETQYF. The CDR3 region has the DNA TGTGCCAGCAGCTTAGTACCCGGGACAGGGACCCGGGAGACCCAGTACTTC.

The chain combines TRBV20-1 with TRBJ2-7; TRBD1 is a possible D gene (5 bases). Trimming cost V 7 bases and J 0 bases, with 16 bases left between them. Germline CDR1 is DFQATT and CDR2 is SNEGSKA (reference sequence). CDR3 length: 14 residues. CDR3 sequence (DNA): TGCAGTGGCCTAACCCGCAGGGACTCCTACGAGCAGTACTTC. Amino acid sequence: CSGLTRRDSYEQYF.

The V gene is TRBV6-5, the J gene TRBJ1-6; a possible D gene is TRBD1 (5 bases). Germline V gene data show CDR1 as MNHEY and CDR2 as SVGAGI. Trimming took 0 bases from V and 9 from J, leaving 21 bases between them. The CDR3 extends over 18 amino acids. The CDR3 loop reads CASSYSSRKTEGPSPLHF. The CDR3, as DNA: TGTGCCAGCAGTTACTCGTCCCGTAAAACAGAGGGACCTTCACCCCTCCACTTT.

V usage is TRBV7-8 and J usage is TRBJ1-5; TRBD1 might be the D (5 bases). The germline V and J ends were trimmed by 4 bases and 3 bases, with 10 bases remaining between them. Germline CDR1 and CDR2: SGHVS and FQNEAQ. The CDR3 contains 14 residues. This chain's CDR3 is CASSSRQTNQPQHF. The DNA of the CDR3 is TGTGCCAGCAGCTCAAGACAGACCAATCAGCCCCAGCATTTT.